This T cell receptor (beta chain) is from a study of blood T cell repertoires in COVID-19 (dated by TCRdb to 2020 to 2021). The study in broad terms: Samples covering the acute and convalescent phases of COVID-19 were provided by collaborators in the United States, Italy and Spain. Subjects who had been exposed to COVID-19, were actively infected with it, or had recovered from it provided the deeply sampled blood TCRbeta repertoires that made up the dataset. The samples were drawn from the first 160 participants of the ongoing ImmuneRACE study and from over 950 subjects provided by 6 global collaborators. The repertoires were made available in a free public database intended to serve as a resource for research on the immune response to SARS-CoV-2. Where HLA class I and class II types were available, the types were taken from metadata supplied by the sample provider, not from assay-based typing. The sample metadata nearly always contained a de-identified subject ID, COVID-19 status, age in years and sex. The prospective study material was composed of cDNA or gDNA derived from T cells, B-cell-depleted T cells, or PBMCs.

As for this clone: Its target antigen remains unknown. No much larger clone is present one base from it, and per-base qualities are unavailable.

Whole blood was collected in K2EDTA tubes by collaborating institutions according to the institutions' own protocols. Collaborator samples were shipped for TCRbeta analysis as frozen whole blood, isolated PBMCs, or DNA extracted from either sample type. The immunoSEQ Assay, a bias-controlled multiplex PCR, was used to amplify TCRbeta CDR3 regions from genomic DNA. Concerning the study's data processing: Within the assay, amplification of reference gene primers was used to estimate how many nucleated cells each sample contained. To quantify the absolute abundance of each unique TCRbeta CDR3 rearrangement, sequence reads were collapsed and filtered. Productive Simpson clonality was computed per sample as the square root of Simpson's diversity index over productive rearrangements. The immuneACCESS repertoire file appears here via TCRdb, limited to in-frame rearrangements. These files lack a portion of the clones; in checked studies, under half of the deficit traces to unresolved V genes, and the cause of the others is not known. The V and J calls and the clone size are those of that table, but D and trimming were determined from the DNA. Across this sample there are hundreds of thousands of clones, with 80% to 90% seen only once. Under 1.5% of the sample comes from the top ten.

Germline trimming amounts to 0 bases on V and 4 bases on J, with 3 as the count of junction bases outside the gene matches. CDR1 and CDR2 are read off the germline V gene as SGDLS and YYNGEE. The CDR3 measures 15 amino acids from cysteine to phenylalanine. Solely the CDR3 DNA is kept, with 45 bases framed from the first base. Overall results and qualifications from the work: Clinical and demographic metadata were provided uncurated, with the amount varying by source and participant.

The chain is encoded by TRBV9 joined to TRBJ2-2, with 7 central nucleotides matching TRBD1. This TCR was sampled from an elderly man with acute or convalescent COVID-19. Sequencing was performed on peripheral blood. The CDR3 in this case is CASSVEAGGTGELFF. The nucleotide sequence reads TGTGCCAGCAGCGTAGAAGCAGGGGGCACCGGGGAGCTGTTTTTT.